This T cell receptor (beta chain) was identified during a study of T cells in Graves' hyperthyroidism and ophthalmopathy. Findings of the study overall: Researchers found most expanded thyroid clonotypes above 0.001 in blood as well.

Researchers took RNA transcripts and amplified the TCR beta CDR3 regions from them. During a first-round RT-PCR of the TCR CDR3, the HTBI primer set was used. TCRdb independently ran MiXCR on the multiplex PCR reads; one entry per CDR3 protein. The sample holds approximately 590,000 distinct CDR3 sequences, roughly 50% seen once. In the case of this clonotype: Its antigen is undetermined.

Hyperthyroidism patients were newly diagnosed, had disease duration under 2 months, and were aged 18 to 65 years. Uncontrolled infection, other autoimmune disease, pregnancy and lactation each barred patients from inclusion. The CDR3 length is 16 residues. The germline V gene has CDR1 SGHVS and CDR2 FNYEAQ. The V end lost 5 bases, the J end lost 0 bases, and 13 bases lay between the germline ends. This sequence joins TRBV7-6 and TRBJ2-2; D tentatively reads TRBD1 or TRBD2 (6 bases each). The sequence derives from a woman under 30 with Graves' hyperthyroidism. The sample consisted of peripheral blood or thyroid tissue (not recorded which). The CDR3 sequence: CASSRGDGTNTGELFF. As DNA, the CDR3 is TGTGCCAGCAGCAGGGGGGACGGGACGAACACCGGGGAGCTGTTTTTT.